This TCR beta chain was found in a study of blood T cell repertoires in COVID-19. Study as a whole: Collection of acute and convalescent COVID-19 samples took place in the United States, Italy and Spain. PBMCs, B-cell-depleted T cells, or T cells were the source of the cDNA or gDNA that made up the material.

Germline V gives CDR1 SGHDT, CDR2 YYEEEE. The CDR3 sequence is 14 residues long. The trim removed 6 bases at V and 3 bases at J, leaving 4 bases unmatched. Original methodology: Estimation of nucleated cell counts was performed using reference gene primer amplification. Profiling relied on immunoSEQ multiplex PCR, and the TCRdb table lists in-frame clones only, not all of them. V and J calls plus clone size are reproduced from that table; the DNA served to infer D and trimming. In the table there are roughly 68,000 clones, 80% to 90% of which are singletons. This chain links TRBV5-6 with TRBJ1-5, with TRBD1 matching 9 bases. This receptor was taken from a man aged 50 or older with active COVID-19. The sample comprised peripheral blood. The CDR3 reads CASNRGRNNQPQHF. The CDR3 DNA is TGTGCCAGCAACAGGGGGCGGAACAATCAGCCCCAGCATTTT. Combining the CDR3 with reference TRBV5-6 and TRBJ1-5 gives the whole variable domain DAGVTQSPTHLIKTRGQQVTLRCSPKSGHDTVSWYQQALGQGPQFIFQYYEEEERQRGNFPDRFSGHQFPNYSSELNVNALLLGDSALYLCASNRGRNNQPQHFGDGTRLSIL.